This T cell receptor (beta chain) was observed in a study of blood T cells in healthy people across ages. CDR1 and CDR2 from the germline V gene are LNHNV and YYDKDF (reference sequence). This CDR3 has 16 amino acids. V was clipped by 5 bases and J by 5 bases; unmatched bases: 12. A sample-barcoded 5' primer and a J-beta primer mix were used in a second PCR of roughly 6 to 11 cycles. One entry per CDR3 protein results from TCRdb running MiXCR on the 5' RACE reads. Of about 780,000 distinct CDR3 sequences in the sample, about 45% were seen once. Sequencing was done on a sample of blood. The V gene is TRBV15, the J gene TRBJ2-5, with TRBD1 identical over 9 bases. The source of this sequence is an elderly man in good health. CDR3 bases: TGTGCCACCAGCGGTAGAACAGGGGGCGCGTGGGAGACCCAGTACTTC. This gives the protein CATSGRTGGAWETQYF. Looking up the rest from reference TRBV15 and TRBJ2-5 gives the full variable domain: DAMVIQNPRYQVTQFGKPVTLSCSQTLNHNVMYWYQQKSSQAPKLLFHYYDKDFNNEADTPDNFQSRRPNTSFCFLDIRSPGLGDTAMYLCATSGRTGGAWETQYFGPGTRLLVL.